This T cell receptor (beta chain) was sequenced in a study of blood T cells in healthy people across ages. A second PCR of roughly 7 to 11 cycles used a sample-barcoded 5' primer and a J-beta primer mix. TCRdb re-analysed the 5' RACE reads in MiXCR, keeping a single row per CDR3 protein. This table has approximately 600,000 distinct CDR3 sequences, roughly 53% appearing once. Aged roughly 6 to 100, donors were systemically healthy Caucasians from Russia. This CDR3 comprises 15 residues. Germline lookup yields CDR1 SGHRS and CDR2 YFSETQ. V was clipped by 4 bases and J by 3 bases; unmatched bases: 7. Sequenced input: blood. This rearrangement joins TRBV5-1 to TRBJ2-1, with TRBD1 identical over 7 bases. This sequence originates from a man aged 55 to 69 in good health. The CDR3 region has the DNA TGCGCCAGCAGCCCCGGGACAGCATACTACAATGAGCAGTTCTTC. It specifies CASSPGTAYYNEQFF.